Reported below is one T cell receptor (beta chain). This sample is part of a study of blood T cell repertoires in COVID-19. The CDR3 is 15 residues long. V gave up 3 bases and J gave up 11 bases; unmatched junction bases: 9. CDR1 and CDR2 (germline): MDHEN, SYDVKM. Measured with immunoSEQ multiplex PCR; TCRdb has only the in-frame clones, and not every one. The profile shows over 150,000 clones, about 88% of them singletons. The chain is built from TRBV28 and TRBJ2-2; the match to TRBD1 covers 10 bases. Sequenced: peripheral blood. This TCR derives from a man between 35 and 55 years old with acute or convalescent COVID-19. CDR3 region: CASSFAGTGVGELFF. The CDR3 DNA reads TGTGCCAGCAGTTTCGCCGGGACAGGGGTCGGAGAGCTGTTTTTT.